This T cell receptor (beta chain) was observed in a study of shared clonotypes between healthy human individuals. The table came from immunoSEQ multiplex PCR; TCRdb's copy has only in-frame clones and leaves some out. The sample lists some 2.3 million clones, over 90% seen once, with 0.35% to 0.5% in the top ten. Concerning this clone itself: The antigen is unknown.

General study findings and limits: In contrast to clonotypes shared by all four donors, non-shared clonotypes had lower generation probabilities. Owing to a small donor count, the genetic and exposure-history diversity represented was limited.

Germline CDR1 is KGHSH and CDR2 is LQKENI. Trimming stripped 3 bases from V and 0 bases from J, with 11 bases between. The CDR3 contains 15 residues. The specimen was naive CD4+ T cells from PBMCs. Specified subset: CD45RA+ positively selected. The chain employs TRBV18 and TRBJ1-1, with D uncertain. The TCR was taken from a man aged 18 to 29 in good health. Some clones in this sample may be carry-over from other donors' samples. CDR3 nucleotide sequence: TGTGCCAGCTCACCTGCCGCAAAGATGAACACTGAAGCTTTCTTT. This sequence encodes CASSPAAKMNTEAFF.